The 16 T cell receptor beta chains below come from one sample, sequenced in a study of Ad26.COV2.S vaccination and SARS-CoV-2 variants. Some clones are missing from TCRdb's copy, which holds only in-frame ones; the method was immunoSEQ multiplex PCR. The data hold around 450,000 clones, with 89% observed a single time. Stated treatment: 15 to 20 received Ad26.COV2.S at low or high dose, single or two shots; roughly five received placebo; per-sample allocation not given. The investigators took samples on day 63 after the first vaccine or placebo injection. The specimen comprised peripheral blood, sampled in a trial of Ad26.COV2.S vaccine versus placebo. Receptors were obtained from a person aged 18-60 years who received the Ad26.COV2.S COVID-19 vaccine or a placebo.

V and J are TRBV9 and TRBJ2-1; weak D call: TRBD1 (6 bases). Germline loops: CDR1 SGDLS, CDR2 YYNGEE. The V end was cut by 0 bases, the J end by 6 bases, with 10 bases between. The CDR3 length is 14 residues. CDR3 residues: CASSVADRSNEQFF. The CDR3 DNA follows: TGTGCCAGCAGCGTAGCTGACAGGTCCAATGAGCAGTTCTTC.

The CDR3 here is CASSLDKYGYTF. CDR3 in DNA: TGTGCCAGCAGTTTAGACAAGTATGGCTACACCTTC. The chain is built from TRBV28 and TRBJ1-2, with D unresolved. This CDR3 has 12 residues. The germline V and J ends were trimmed by 2 bases and 5 bases, with 6 bases remaining between them. Germline V gives CDR1 MDHEN, CDR2 SYDVKM.

The rearrangement links TRBV9 to TRBJ1-1; D gene unclear. The CDR3 runs to 12 residues. The V end lost 0 bases, the J end lost 11 bases, and 11 bases lay between the germline ends. The germline V gene has CDR1 SGDLS and CDR2 YYNGEE. The CDR3 DNA is TGTGCCAGCAGCGTAGGGGCCCCGCCGGCTTTCTTT. Residues: CASSVGAPPAFF.

This clone occurred once. The chain recombines TRBV11-2 with TRBJ2-7; no reliable D call. Germline values: CDR1 SGHAT, CDR2 FQNNGV. V lost 5 bases, J lost 5 bases, and 13 bases lay in between. The CDR3 contains 13 residues. The chain's CDR3 is CASSPTTSNEQYF. In nucleotides, the CDR3 is TGTGCCAGCAGCCCCACGACCTCTAACGAGCAGTACTTC.

This chain links TRBV6-2 or TRBV6-3 with TRBJ1-5; 9 bases fit TRBD1. Germline lookup yields CDR1 MNHEY and CDR2 SVGEGT. V shed 5 bases, J shed 1 base, and the junction held 3 bases outside the gene matches. CDR3 length: 15 amino acids. The CDR3 protein is CASSADRGSNQPQHF. CDR3 DNA: TGTGCCAGCAGTGCCGACAGGGGGAGCAATCAGCCCCAGCATTTT.

This clone appeared once. The rearrangement links TRBV6-5 to TRBJ2-7; weak D call: TRBD1 (6 bases). Between the trimmed V and J ends, which lost 6 bases and 3 bases, there was a span of 15 bases. This CDR3 is built from 14 residues. Per the germline V gene, CDR1 is MNHEY and CDR2 is SVGAGI. CDR3 region: CASRKNRAYYEQYF. CDR3 coding DNA: TGTGCCAGCAGGAAAAACAGGGCCTACTACGAGCAGTACTTC.

This clone was picked up one time. V is TRBV7-3 and J is TRBJ2-3, with TRBD2 as a possible D gene (5 bases). CDR1 and CDR2 (germline): SGHTA, FQGTGA. The CDR3 totals 16 residues. Between the trimmed V and J ends, which lost 5 bases and 1 base, there was a span of 16 bases. Here the CDR3 DNA reads TGTGCCAGCAGCCCTCAGCCCCTCGGGGGCACAGATACGCAGTATTTT. Translated: CASSPQPLGGTDTQYF.

V is TRBV19 and J is TRBJ1-2, with 8 bases matching TRBD1. This CDR3 has 14 amino acids. CDR1 is LNHDA, CDR2 SQIVND, per germline (reference sequence). Germline trimming cut 3 bases from V and 5 bases from J; bases unmatched to any gene: 5. The DNA for the CDR3 is TGTGCCAGTAGTATTACGACAGGGGCTTATGGCTACACCTTC. This encodes CASSITTGAYGYTF.

The V gene is TRBV7-8, the J gene TRBJ2-2; tentatively, D is TRBD1 (6 bases). Germline lookup yields CDR1 SGHVS and CDR2 FQNEAQ. V was cut by 5 bases and J by 0 bases, with 13 bases left in between. This CDR3 contains 16 residues. CDR3 loop: CASSGLGATNTGELFF. The DNA for the CDR3 is TGTGCCAGCAGCGGGTTGGGGGCGACGAACACCGGGGAGCTGTTTTTT.

The chain is built from TRBV7-2 and TRBJ1-5; 7 positions agree with TRBD1. Germline CDR1 and CDR2: SGHTA and FQGNSA. Losses at the gene ends were 6 bases for V and 6 bases for J; bases not matched to a gene: 5. This CDR3 is 13 amino acids long. CDR3 nucleotides: TGTGCCAGCAGGAGGGGGCCAGGTCAGCCCCAGCATTTT. Its translation is CASRRGPGQPQHF.

As concerns this clone: This specimen includes other DNA sequences encoding the same CDR3. The gene calls are TRBV18 and TRBJ2-5; unclear D gene. Germline lookup yields CDR1 KGHSH and CDR2 LQKENI. The germline V and J ends were trimmed by 0 bases and 5 bases, with 7 bases remaining between them. There are 13 residues in the CDR3. CDR3 region: CASSPPGRETQYF. The CDR3 region has the DNA TGTGCCAGCTCACCACCGGGAAGGGAGACCCAGTACTTC. Full variable domain (missing parts from reference TRBV18 and TRBJ2-5): NAGVMQNPRHLVRRRGQEARLRCSPMKGHSHVYWYRQLPEEGLKFMVYLQKENIIDESGMPKERFSAEFPKEGPSILRIQQVVRGDSAAYFCASSPPGRETQYFGPGTRLLVL.

The V call is TRBV6-2 or TRBV6-3, the J call TRBJ1-1, with D hard to call. V dropped 2 bases and J dropped 7 bases, with 5 bases sitting between them. Looked up from germline, CDR1 is MNHEY and CDR2 is SVGEGT. The CDR3 covers 11 residues. In nucleotides, the CDR3 is TGTGCCAGCAGTTACGTTCTTGAAGCTTTCTTT. This codes for CASSYVLEAFF.

CDR3 in amino acids: CATSDLGTSGRADTYNEQFF. As DNA, the CDR3 is TGTGCCACCAGTGATTTGGGGACTAGCGGGAGGGCCGACACCTACAATGAGCAGTTCTTC. The gene calls are TRBV24-1 and TRBJ2-1, with 16 bases aligning to TRBD2. Germline V gives CDR1 KGHDR, CDR2 SFDVKD. J gave up 2 bases and V 0 bases, and 6 bases lay outside the gene matches. The CDR3 consists of 20 residues.

The chain has TRBV5-1 and TRBJ1-5; the match to TRBD1 covers 7 bases. There are 15 residues in the CDR3. Germline-derived CDR1 and CDR2 are SGHRS and YFSETQ. J gave up 2 bases and V 4 bases, and 6 bases lay outside the gene matches. The CDR3 region has the DNA TGCGCCAGCAGCGCGACAGGGTCTGGCAATCAGCCCCAGCATTTT. Translating it yields CASSATGSGNQPQHF.

This chain uses TRBV7-9 with TRBJ1-4; D may be TRBD1 (6 bases). Per the germline V gene, CDR1 is SEHNR and CDR2 is FQNEAQ (reference sequence). V was clipped by 5 bases and J by 0 bases, with 16 bases between them. The CDR3 runs to 17 residues. CDR3 nucleotides: TGTGCCAGCAGCCCTAGAGGGGGGACGGCAACTAATGAAAAACTGTTTTTT. Protein: CASSPRGGTATNEKLFF.

The chain employs TRBV9 and TRBJ2-7, with D possibly being TRBD2 (6 bases). Trimming left V 0 bases short and J 2 bases short, with 12 bases between. The CDR3 consists of 15 residues. Per germline, CDR1 SGDLS and CDR2 YYNGEE. The CDR3 nucleotides are TGTGCCAGCAGCGTAGGCGGGACGGCTACCTACGAGCAGTACTTC. Translated, it gives CASSVGGTATYEQYF.